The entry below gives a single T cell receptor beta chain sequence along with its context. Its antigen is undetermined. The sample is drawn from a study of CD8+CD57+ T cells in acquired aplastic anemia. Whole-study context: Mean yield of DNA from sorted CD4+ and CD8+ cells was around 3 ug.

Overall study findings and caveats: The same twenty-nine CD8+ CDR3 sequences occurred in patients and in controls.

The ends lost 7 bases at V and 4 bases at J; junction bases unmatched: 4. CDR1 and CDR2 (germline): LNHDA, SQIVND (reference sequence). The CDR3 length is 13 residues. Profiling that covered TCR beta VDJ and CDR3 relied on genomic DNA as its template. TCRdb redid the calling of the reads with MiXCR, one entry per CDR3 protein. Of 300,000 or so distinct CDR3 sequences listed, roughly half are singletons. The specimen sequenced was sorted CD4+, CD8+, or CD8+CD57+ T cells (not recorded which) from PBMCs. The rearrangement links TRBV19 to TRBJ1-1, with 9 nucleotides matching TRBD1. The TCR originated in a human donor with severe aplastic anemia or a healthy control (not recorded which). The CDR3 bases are TGTGCCAGTACCGCACAGGGGGCCACTGAAGCTTTCTTT. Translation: CASTAQGATEAFF.